This T cell receptor (beta chain) was sequenced during a study of regulatory T cells in long-lasting Graves disease (dated by TCRdb to the early 2020s). For the wider study: Newly diagnosed Graves' disease patients had taken antithyroid drugs for less than 3 months. A total of 33 samples underwent TCR sequencing, from around 13 patients with persistent Graves' disease and roughly 20 patients with newly diagnosed Graves' disease. The study was conducted in China and was registered as a clinical trial. Peripheral blood TCR sequencing and RNA sequencing compared persistent Graves' disease patients with newly diagnosed Graves' disease patients.

Library construction relied on multiplex PCR. The run used an Illumina HiSeq 4000. CDR3 regions were amplified by Arm-PCR with iRepertoire HTBI primers to construct TCR beta libraries. Before sequencing, the PCR products underwent gel purification. Under the source paper's analysis protocol: A total of some 60 TRBV and 14 TRBJ segments were identified across samples and were used for gene usage analysis of CDR3 amino acid clonotypes. Filtered high-quality paired reads were merged into contigs using COPE and FqMerger. Contigs were aligned with BLAST to IMGT TRBV, TRBD and TRBJ reference genes, and CDR3 was defined per IMGT. Any clonotype with a frequency above 0.1% was counted as a highly expanded clone. Shannon entropy served as the measure of repertoire diversity, while the Gini coefficient captured V-J evenness. Clonotypes shared by more than one individual were considered public. TCRdb's own reprocessing of the public reads used fastp at Q25 and MiXCR and kept productive beta chains. Entries that share a CDR3 protein sequence are merged under the most common genes and DNA. TCRdb's processing, not the study's, gives the V and J calls here. The table for this sample lists roughly 260,000 distinct CDR3 sequences; more than 15% of them were counted only once. The ten largest clones represent around 15% of the sample.

The investigation overall reported the following: The small sample size was acknowledged by the authors as a limitation that may reduce accuracy. Only the TCR beta chain was sequenced and analyzed. The study examined only peripheral blood because the primary lesion, thyroid tissue, could not be accessed. Compared with newly diagnosed patients, persistent Graves' disease patients had lower TCR Shannon entropy and fewer highly expanded clones, which suggests clonal expansion. Persistent patients shared more public clonotypes among themselves (around 2,800) than newly diagnosed patients did (more than 850). Preferential use of TRBV28, TRBJ1-2 and TRBJ2-5 was observed in persistent disease, whereas TRBV20-1 and TRBJ2-1 were favored in newly diagnosed disease.

Sequences LGHDT (CDR1) and YNNKEL (CDR2) are obtained from the germline V gene (reference sequence). Taken from cysteine to phenylalanine, the CDR3 has 14 residues. The DNA shown is the 42-base CDR3, in frame from base 1. Trimming removed 2 bases from V and 5 bases from J; the gene matches leave 5 bases unexplained. The time point label corresponds to: newly diagnosed GD, antithyroid drugs for less than 3 months. For both TCR sequencing and RNA sequencing, RNA was extracted from PBMCs in TRIzol. The diagnosis of Graves' disease followed American Thyroid Association guidelines. Recruitment of patients was carried out at an endocrinology department in Xi'an, China. Each patient gave roughly 8.4 milliliters of peripheral blood, collected in an EDTA anticoagulant tube. Ficoll Paque Plus density gradient separation was used to isolate PBMCs, and no further T cell sorting was performed. RNA quality was checked with an Agilent 2100 Bioanalyzer and agarose gel, and concentration with a NanoDrop 2000.

This clonotype was seen a few times. The antigen it recognizes is unknown. The sample holds no much larger clone one base away, and base qualities are not on file. This sample also belongs to another study, concerning T cells in Graves' hyperthyroidism and ophthalmopathy. As described in the second report: Graves' hyperthyroidism was defined as stable when no progression to ophthalmopathy occurred over 18 months of follow-up. Hyperthyroidism patients were newly diagnosed, had a disease duration of under 2 months, and were aged 18 to 65 years. The study excluded patients with uncontrolled infections, other autoimmune diseases, pregnancy or lactation. Diagnoses were established on the basis of clinical symptoms, serum thyroxine and TRAb, thyroid ultrasound, and orbital computed tomography. The TCR CDR3 was subjected to a first round of RT-PCR using the HTBI primer set and the Qiagen OneStep RT-PCR kit. Most expanded thyroid clonotypes (frequency above 0.001) were also detected in blood, a finding suggesting that blood repertoires may reflect thyroid immune responses. In cross-validation, a model built on a 13 V-J signature told ophthalmopathy apart from stable hyperthyroidism with 85% to 90% sensitivity and 81% to 82% specificity, and in testing the same model reached 80%/75%. During validation, the model predicted progression to ophthalmopathy a median of approximately six months ahead of onset, with 60% to 71% sensitivity and almost 75% specificity. TCR V-J signatures able to tell the groups apart were searched for in a discovery cohort of 90 to 100 patients, of whom more than 40 had Graves' ophthalmopathy and about 60 had stable Graves' hyperthyroidism. An independent validation cohort of about 19 hyperthyroidism patients and approximately 15 patients who later progressed to ophthalmopathy tested prospective prediction of ophthalmopathy. The 95 to 100 discovery patients were divided at random into training and test sets in a 7:3 ratio. In about 6 Graves' hyperthyroidism patients, the study also compared T-cell repertoires from thyroid tissue with T-cell repertoires from blood. Once sampling was done, hyperthyroidism patients were given methimazole at a starting dose of 30 mg daily, whereas ophthalmopathy patients were given high-dose intravenous methylprednisolone. The libraries were constructed in a second round of multiplex PCR and then size-selected and purified. The libraries were sequenced on an Illumina HiSeq2000 using paired-end 100 bp reads. SOAPnuke was used to process the raw data, throwing out any read that contained adapters or uncalled bases, had a mean Phred below 15, or lacked an exact constant-primer or identifier match. COPE v1.2.5 was used to merge high-quality paired reads, and clonotypes were defined as unique nucleotide sequences. MiTCR v1.1 was used to align clonotypes to the IMGT TRBV, TRBD and TRBJ reference segments. Only V-J combinations with frequency above 0.0001, covering approximately 99% of repertoires, were analysed. The TCS score was defined as the ratio of F50 (clonal expansion) to E x V (chaos), calculated using BLOSUM62-based TCRdist between CDR3 peptides within each V-J. Welch's t-statistics and random forest reduced around 550 V-J features to roughly 13, which were used in a naive Bayes classifier (R e1071). No statistical method was used to fix the sample size in advance, and group allocation was not hidden from the investigators. According to the paper, TCR Vbeta CDR3 sequencing was carried out on over 130 peripheral blood samples, which came from approximately 41 ophthalmopathy, 80 or so hyperthyroidism and roughly 17 progressor patients.

In this chain, TRBV3-1 is recombined with TRBJ2-5, with TRBD1 matching 7 junction bases. The source is a woman younger than 45 with Graves disease. Donor details come from another sample of the same person, matched by shared clones. The sample in question was peripheral blood mononuclear cells (PBMCs), obtained at new diagnosis, from a patient treated with antithyroid drugs. The sequence in DNA is TGTGCCAGCAGCCAACGACAGGGAAAGGAGACCCAGTACTTC. Its protein is CASSQRQGKETQYF.